These 16 T cell receptor beta chains were all obtained from the same sample, sequenced in a study of cytomegalovirus exposure and HLA in healthy donors. The PCR ran on 60 Vbeta and 13 Jbeta primers. Assay used: immunoSEQ multiplex PCR; TCRdb lists only in-frame clones, some missing. Here the sample spans around 170,000 clones, about 77% being singletons. Sequencing used PBMCs. All receptors come from a man between 60 and 75 years old in good health and CMV-seronegative.

This chain joins TRBV6-6 and TRBJ2-1; 7 nucleotides agree with TRBD2. CDR1 is MNHNY and CDR2 is SVGAGI in the germline V gene (reference sequence). CDR3 length: 13 residues. The V and J ends lost 4 bases and 5 bases, in that order; junction bases with no gene match: 2. The CDR3 DNA sequence: TGTGCCAGCAGTTCTGGACTAGACAATGAGCAGTTCTTC. As protein: CASSSGLDNEQFF.

The rearrangement uses TRBV9 and TRBJ1-4; no firm D call. The CDR3 loop spans 15 amino acids. V was trimmed by 0 bases and J by 6 bases, leaving 12 bases between them. Germline assignment: CDR1 SGDLS and CDR2 YYNGEE. The CDR3 loop reads CASSVGISGDEKLFF. The CDR3 DNA is TGTGCCAGCAGCGTAGGGATCTCAGGCGATGAAAAACTGTTTTTT.

The rearrangement joins TRBV18 to TRBJ2-7, with 7 bases that match TRBD1. V was clipped by 4 bases and J by 3 bases; unmatched bases: 6. This CDR3 is built from 14 residues. In germline, CDR1 is KGHSH, CDR2 LQKENI. The CDR3 reads CASSLTGVGYEQYF. The CDR3 DNA reads as TGTGCCAGCTCACTTACAGGGGTTGGCTACGAGCAGTACTTC.

This clone was recorded once. The genes are TRBV10-3 and TRBJ1-2, with 10 bases aligning to TRBD1. The CDR3 runs 15 residues. J lost 8 bases, V lost 5 bases, and 11 bases had no gene match. Per germline, CDR1 ENHRY and CDR2 SYGVKD. The DNA of the CDR3 is TGTGCCATCAGTTCGCCGGGACAGGGGCGGGAGGGCTACACCTTC. Its translation: CAISSPGQGREGYTF.

The chain recombines TRBV4-1 with TRBJ2-1; a weak D match, TRBD2 (7 bases). Trimming removed 0 bases at V and 10 bases at J, with 16 bases between. The length of the CDR3 is 15 residues. CDR1 MGHRA and CDR2 YSYEKL come from the germline V gene. CDR3 region: CASSQDQGGGGEQFF. In DNA form, the CDR3 reads TGCGCCAGCAGCCAAGATCAAGGCGGGGGCGGCGAGCAGTTCTTC.

The V and J genes are TRBV2 and TRBJ2-1; TRBD2 agrees at 9 bases. CDR1 is SNHLY and CDR2 is FYNNEI in the germline V gene. V shed 4 bases, J shed 5 bases, and the junction held 6 bases outside the gene matches. The CDR3 contains 15 residues. The CDR3 DNA reads as TGTGCCAGCAGTGTCATAGCGGGAGCCAACAATGAGCAGTTCTTC. Protein: CASSVIAGANNEQFF.

This clone was seen more than once but under ten times. V is TRBV19 and J is TRBJ2-1, with 8 bases matching TRBD1. Looked up from germline, CDR1 is LNHDA and CDR2 is SQIVND (reference sequence). V lost 5 bases to trimming and J lost 5 bases; unmatched junction nucleotides: 5. The CDR3 totals 14 residues. CDR3 DNA sequence: TGTGCCAGTAGTCCGGACAGGGTCCACAATGAGCAGTTCTTC. Amino acids: CASSPDRVHNEQFF.

The V and J genes are TRBV4-1 and TRBJ2-2; 12 bases align to TRBD2. The germline CDR1 and CDR2 sequences are MGHRA and YSYEKL. J was trimmed by 7 bases and V by 1 base; bases with no gene match: 4. CDR3 length: 16 residues. CDR3 in DNA: TGCGCCAGCAGCCAAGCCCTAGCGGGGGGGCGCGGGGAGCTGTTTTTT. This codes for CASSQALAGGRGELFF.

This clone was recorded once. The rearrangement uses TRBV2 and TRBJ2-5, with 14 bases matching TRBD2. V lost 6 bases to trimming and J lost 2 bases; unmatched junction nucleotides: 11. The CDR3 runs 18 residues. CDR1 is SNHLY, CDR2 FYNNEI, per germline. The CDR3 reads CASRGTSGRPGTQETQYF. The DNA for the CDR3 is TGTGCCAGCAGGGGGACTAGCGGGAGACCGGGAACGCAAGAGACCCAGTACTTC.

The chain combines TRBV19 with TRBJ2-3, with a tentative D call TRBD1 (8 bases). The V and J ends lost 3 bases and 7 bases respectively, with 20 bases between them. Germline V gene sequence: CDR1 LNHDA, CDR2 SQIVND (reference sequence). The CDR3 length is 16 residues. This CDR3 reads CASSMTTGGGLNTQYF. The CDR3 nucleotides read TGTGCCAGTAGTATGACAACAGGGGGGGGGTTAAATACGCAGTATTTT.

The V call is TRBV7-9, the J call TRBJ2-7; TRBD2 aligns across 8 bases. Germline CDR1 reads SEHNR; CDR2 reads FQNEAQ (reference sequence). V was clipped by 5 bases and J by 0 bases; unmatched bases: 12. The CDR3 is made up of 17 amino acids. The CDR3 coding sequence is TGTGCCAGCAGCCACGGGGGGGGGACGATCTCCTCCTACGAGCAGTACTTC. Translating it yields CASSHGGGTISSYEQYF.

The chain uses TRBV29-1 and TRBJ1-3, with a weak D call TRBD1 (5 bases). CDR3 length: 13 amino acids. Per germline, CDR1 SQVTM and CDR2 ANQGSEA. The V and J ends lost 5 bases and 0 bases respectively, with 8 bases between them. CDR3 loop: CSVTTDSGNTIYF. The CDR3 DNA sequence: TGCAGCGTTACGACAGACTCTGGAAACACCATATATTTT.

The CDR3 DNA follows: TGCGCCAGCAGCTTGGAACCCCTGACAGGGGGCGAGCAGTACTTC. This sequence encodes CASSLEPLTGGEQYF. This rearrangement joins TRBV5-1 to TRBJ2-7, with 9 bases lining up with TRBD1. There are 15 residues in the CDR3. The V segment lost 0 bases and the J segment 6 bases; nucleotides outside the gene matches: 7. In germline, CDR1 is SGHRS, CDR2 YFSETQ.

Worth noting for this clone: Other nucleotide sequences from this sample produce the same CDR3. This chain connects TRBV5-1 to TRBJ1-1; no reliable D call. The CDR3 sequence is 13 residues long. V lost 1 base and J 0 bases, leaving 4 bases between the germline ends. Germline assignment: CDR1 SGHRS and CDR2 YFSETQ. CDR3 region: CASSLTVNTEAFF. In nucleotides, the CDR3 is TGCGCCAGCAGCTTGACAGTGAACACTGAAGCTTTCTTT.

This clone turned up a few times. The CDR3 sequence: CASTKGLQGNQPQHF. The CDR3 DNA reads TGTGCCAGCACCAAAGGCTTACAGGGGAATCAGCCCCAGCATTTT. The chain links TRBV2 to TRBJ1-5; 7 nucleotides align to TRBD1. The germline V gene has CDR1 SNHLY and CDR2 FYNNEI. Trimming removed 7 bases from V and 4 bases from J; junction bases left unmatched: 10. The CDR3 loop spans 15 amino acids.

This clone has only one observation. The chain recombines TRBV5-4 with TRBJ2-3; D unclear. The CDR3 has 14 residues. Germline CDR1 and CDR2: SGHNT and YYREEE (reference sequence). The V gene lost 3 bases and the J gene lost 0 bases, with 8 bases spanning the gap. CDR3 DNA sequence: TGTGCCAGCAGCTACCGCGCTAGCACAGATACGCAGTATTTT. Its protein product is CASSYRASTDTQYF.